This TCR beta chain was found in a study of T cells after yellow fever vaccination. Findings and limits, study-wide: The booster response re-showed most primary clones: 95% to 96% CD4, around 90% CD8. A secondary response was less intense yet reached its peak sooner, at day 5 versus 15.

Using its own MiXCR run on the 5' RACE reads, TCRdb lists one record per CDR3 protein. The table records 50,000 or so distinct CDR3 sequences, less than 9% of them present only once. V was shortened by 2 bases and J by 1 base, with 7 bases between the two germline ends. The CDR3 loop spans 14 amino acids. Germline CDR1 reads SGHTA; CDR2 reads FQGNSA. In its sample, this clonotype was seen many times. Antigen: not known. The TCR comes from a man aged 18-30 years who received the YFV17D yellow fever vaccine. The gene calls are TRBV7-2 and TRBJ2-3; a possible D gene is TRBD1 (6 bases). This specimen consisted of CD8+ T cells sorted from PBMCs, obtained roughly 14 days after the first yellow fever vaccination. This CDR3 is CASSLPGGTDTQYF. The CDR3 region has the DNA TGTGCCAGCAGCTTACCAGGGGGCACAGATACGCAGTATTTT.